The 21 T cell receptor beta chains below come from one sample, sequenced in a study of cytomegalovirus exposure and HLA in healthy donors. 60 Vbeta and 13 Jbeta primers were used in PCR. Clones were read by immunoSEQ multiplex PCR, and TCRdb kept only the in-frame ones, dropping some. The data hold 100,000 to 150,000 clones, with approximately 81% observed a single time. The sample was PBMCs. The receptors originated from a man aged 18-30 years in good health and CMV-seropositive.

The sample holds a few counts of this clone. The chain combines TRBV7-8 with TRBJ1-5; 7 bases map to TRBD1. After removal of 5 bases from V and 3 bases from J, the junction contained 7 bases not matched to a gene. The CDR3 covers 15 residues. Germline V CDR1 and CDR2: SGHVS, FQNEAQ. In DNA form, the CDR3 reads TGTGCCAGCAGCCAAGACAGGGAGTACAATCAGCCCCAGCATTTT. It specifies CASSQDREYNQPQHF.

This chain uses TRBV13 with TRBJ2-5; the match to TRBD1 covers 7 bases. The better agreement between TRBJ2-7 and the DNA end casts doubt on the J call. The CDR3 consists of 15 residues. Germline V CDR1 and CDR2: PRHDT, FYEKMQ (reference sequence). DNA of the CDR3: TGTGCCAGCAGCTTAGGCCTTGGACAGGCCTACGAGCAGTACTTC. Its translation is CASSLGLGQAYEQYF.

The V gene is TRBV18, the J gene TRBJ2-7; TRBD1 matches 10 bases. Unmatched junction bases numbered 6, after V lost 5 bases and J lost 5 bases. The CDR3 sequence is 14 residues long. In germline, CDR1 is KGHSH, CDR2 LQKENI. This chain's CDR3 is CASSIGQGVNEQYF. DNA of the CDR3: TGTGCCAGCTCAATCGGACAGGGGGTGAACGAGCAGTACTTC.

The V gene is TRBV30, the J gene TRBJ2-3; D uncertain. V dropped 2 bases and J dropped 1 base, with 7 bases sitting between them. This CDR3 is built from 13 residues. Germline assignment: CDR1 GTSNPN and CDR2 SVGIG (reference sequence). The CDR3 DNA sequence: TGTGCCTGGAGTCGTACAGGCACAGATACGCAGTATTTT. Translating gives CAWSRTGTDTQYF.

The rearrangement links TRBV4-1 to TRBJ2-3; 8 nucleotides match TRBD2. Germline values: CDR1 MGHRA, CDR2 YSYEKL. V gave up 1 base and J gave up 0 bases; unmatched junction bases: 6. The CDR3 has 17 residues. CDR3 sequence (DNA): TGCGCCAGCAGCCAAGTCGTGTCTAGCGGGAGCACAGATACGCAGTATTTT. This encodes CASSQVVSSGSTDTQYF.

V and J are TRBV9 and TRBJ2-1, with TRBD1 matching 8 bases. J gave up 7 bases and V 4 bases, and 7 bases lay outside the gene matches. The CDR3 extends over 14 amino acids. Germline lookup yields CDR1 SGDLS and CDR2 YYNGEE. In nucleotides, the CDR3 is TGTGCCAGCAGCCCCCGGGACAGGTCGAATGAGCAGTTCTTC. Translating it yields CASSPRDRSNEQFF.

The chain uses TRBV6-5 and TRBJ2-5; D might be TRBD2 (6 bases). The CDR3 covers 15 residues. The germline V gene has CDR1 MNHEY and CDR2 SVGAGI. V was clipped by 6 bases and J by 1 base, with 15 bases between them. Here the CDR3 reads CASRGMRTTQETQYF. The CDR3 DNA reads as TGTGCCAGCAGAGGAATGAGGACTACCCAAGAGACCCAGTACTTC.

The rearrangement joins TRBV9 to TRBJ2-7; 7 bases agree with TRBD1. This CDR3 is 14 amino acids long. From germline, CDR1 is SGDLS and CDR2 YYNGEE. V dropped 3 bases and J dropped 5; count of bases not matched to a gene: 8. CDR3 sequence reads: CASSATGVIHEQYF. CDR3 in DNA: TGTGCCAGCAGCGCCACAGGGGTGATCCACGAGCAGTACTTC.

The gene calls are TRBV4-1 and TRBJ2-7; TRBD1 agrees at 9 bases. Germline CDR1 is MGHRA and CDR2 is YSYEKL. The CDR3 runs to 17 residues. J was trimmed by 6 bases and V by 2 bases; bases with no gene match: 14. For the CDR3, the DNA is TGCGCCAGCAGCCAACTAATCCCGGGACAGGGTTTTATCGAGCAGTACTTC. As protein: CASSQLIPGQGFIEQYF.

This sequence joins TRBV18 and TRBJ2-2; D is uncertain. The V gene's germline CDR1 is KGHSH and CDR2 LQKENI. V was trimmed by 2 bases and J by 4 bases, leaving 8 bases between them. This CDR3 has 14 residues. The CDR3 spells CASSPTSRTGELFF. CDR3 bases: TGTGCCAGCTCACCAACGAGCCGCACCGGGGAGCTGTTTTTT. The full variable domain, rest sourced from reference TRBV18 and TRBJ2-2, is NAGVMQNPRHLVRRRGQEARLRCSPMKGHSHVYWYRQLPEEGLKFMVYLQKENIIDESGMPKERFSAEFPKEGPSILRIQQVVRGDSAAYFCASSPTSRTGELFFGEGSRLTVL.

The chain employs TRBV5-4 and TRBJ2-3; 10 nucleotides match TRBD2. The germline CDR1 and CDR2 sequences are SGHNT and YYREEE (reference sequence). This CDR3 has 16 amino acids. V was pared by 2 bases and J by 4 bases, with 7 bases of the junction left unmatched. The CDR3 sequence: CASSFGLAGAADTQYF. The CDR3 DNA follows: TGTGCCAGCAGCTTTGGGCTAGCGGGGGCCGCAGATACGCAGTATTTT.

The chain carries TRBV4-3 and TRBJ2-5; tentative D call: TRBD1 (5 bases). CDR1 LGHNA and CDR2 YSLEER come from the germline V gene. This CDR3 comprises 13 residues. With 5 bases removed from V and 4 bases from J, the gap between germline ends came to 11 bases. CDR3 amino acids: CASSVQVAETQYF. The CDR3, as DNA: TGCGCCAGCAGCGTACAGGTCGCAGAGACCCAGTACTTC.

CDR3 amino acids: CASSVGRGSLRQNRGSTDEQFF. In DNA form, the CDR3 reads TGTGCCAGCAGCGTAGGCCGCGGGTCTTTGAGGCAGAACAGGGGATCTACCGATGAGCAGTTCTTC. V usage is TRBV9 and J usage is TRBJ2-1; TRBD1 agrees at 7 bases. The germline CDR1 and CDR2 sequences are SGDLS and YYNGEE. With 0 bases clipped from V and 8 bases from J, the junction kept 29 bases outside the gene matches. There are 22 residues in the CDR3.

V gene TRBV10-3 combines with J gene TRBJ2-7; no firm D call. The CDR3 consists of 16 residues. Germline V CDR1 and CDR2: ENHRY, SYGVKD. Trimming stripped 2 bases from V and 0 bases from J, with 14 bases between. CDR3 coding DNA: TGTGCCATCAGTGAGAGTCCAATTATTAGCTCCTACGAGCAGTACTTC. Translating gives CAISESPIISSYEQYF.

The J gene is TRBJ2-4, the V gene TRBV6-1, with 8 bases matching TRBD1. The CDR3 is 13 residues long. After removal of 4 bases from V and 6 bases from J, the junction contained 2 bases not matched to a gene. Per germline, CDR1 MNHNS and CDR2 SASEGT. The CDR3 spells CASSADRGNIQYF. Here the CDR3 DNA reads TGTGCCAGCAGTGCTGACAGGGGAAACATTCAGTACTTC.

The chain couples TRBV5-1 to TRBJ1-1, with 12 bases that match TRBD1. The V gene's germline CDR1 is SGHRS and CDR2 YFSETQ. This CDR3 contains 16 residues. J gave up 4 bases and V 4 bases, and 8 bases lay outside the gene matches. CDR3 protein: CASSPGTGGRVTEAFF. The DNA for the CDR3 is TGCGCCAGCAGCCCTGGGACAGGGGGCCGAGTCACTGAAGCTTTCTTT.

This rearrangement joins TRBV10-3 to TRBJ2-2, with TRBD2 identical over 9 bases. The CDR3 is 18 residues long. Per the germline V gene, CDR1 is ENHRY and CDR2 is SYGVKD. The trim removed 0 bases at V and 2 bases at J, leaving 7 bases unmatched. The CDR3 sequence: CAISESSSSGTNTGELFF. The CDR3 DNA sequence: TGTGCCATCAGTGAGTCTTCGTCTAGCGGGACCAACACCGGGGAGCTGTTTTTT.

The V and J genes are TRBV7-2 and TRBJ2-7; 7 bases align to TRBD1. The length of the CDR3 is 14 residues. CDR1 is SGHTA and CDR2 is FQGNSA in the germline V gene. J lost 7 bases, V lost 5 bases, and 11 bases had no gene match. CDR3 protein: CASSLLLTGIEQYF. CDR3 coding DNA: TGTGCCAGCAGCCTACTACTGACAGGGATAGAGCAGTACTTC.

This sequence joins TRBV11-2 and TRBJ2-2; 7 positions agree with TRBD1. V shed 5 bases, J shed 5 bases, and the junction held 8 bases outside the gene matches. The CDR3 runs to 15 residues. Germline V CDR1 and CDR2: SGHAT, FQNNGV. CDR3 DNA: TGTGCCAGCAGCGACGCGACAGGGTTTACCGGGGAGCTGTTTTTT. It yields the protein CASSDATGFTGELFF.

This chain links TRBV11-1 with TRBJ2-7, with TRBD1 matching 7 bases. J lost 6 bases, V lost 3 bases, and 11 bases had no gene match. CDR1 and CDR2 from the germline V gene are SGHAT and FQDESV (reference sequence). The CDR3 covers 15 residues. The DNA of the CDR3 is TGTGCCAGCAGCTTGGGGCAGGGGGAAAGCTCCGAGCAGTACTTC. As protein: CASSLGQGESSEQYF.

This chain uses TRBV11-2 with TRBJ1-3; the D is unclear. Trimming shortened V by 2 bases and J by 3 bases, and 8 bases separated the two germline ends. Germline values: CDR1 SGHAT, CDR2 FQNNGV. The CDR3 is 14 residues long. CDR3 DNA sequence: TGTGCCAGCAGCTTATCCGGGTTTGGAAACACCATATATTTT. Translation: CASSLSGFGNTIYF.